The next 20 T cell receptor beta chains were all read from a single sample in a study of cytomegalovirus exposure and HLA in healthy donors. The PCR used 60 Vbeta and 13 Jbeta primers. Only in-frame clones appear in the TCRdb table, and some are missing; sequencing was by immunoSEQ multiplex PCR. Among about 190,000 clones, around 87% were seen once, and the ten largest hold about 1.2%. Sequenced material: PBMCs. The receptor set was obtained from a man aged 30-40 years in good health and CMV-seronegative.

The chain couples TRBV11-2 to TRBJ2-1; D might be TRBD2 (5 bases). The germline V and J ends were trimmed by 2 bases and 1 base, with 21 bases remaining between them. The germline V gene has CDR1 SGHAT and CDR2 FQNNGV. The CDR3 contains 19 residues. Here the CDR3 reads CASSLLYGGPKLSYNEQFF. Here the CDR3 DNA reads TGTGCCAGCAGCTTACTTTACGGCGGGCCAAAACTTTCCTACAATGAGCAGTTCTTC.

The chain recombines TRBV5-4 with TRBJ2-2, with TRBD1 as a possible D gene (6 bases). The germline V gene has CDR1 SGHNT and CDR2 YYREEE (reference sequence). The V end lost 4 bases, the J end lost 8 bases, and 18 bases lay between the germline ends. This CDR3 is built from 15 residues. CDR3 in amino acids: CASSSTGIKGGELFF. The CDR3 DNA reads TGTGCCAGCAGCAGCACAGGGATTAAGGGGGGGGAGCTGTTTTTT.

The rearrangement links TRBV5-6 to TRBJ2-5, with TRBD1 as a possible D gene (5 bases). Per the germline V gene, CDR1 is SGHDT and CDR2 is YYEEEE. The CDR3 runs 13 residues. V gave up 6 bases and J gave up 2 bases, with 11 bases separating them. CDR3 DNA sequence: TGTGCCAGCACGCAGGGAAGGCAAGAGACCCAGTACTTC. Protein product: CASTQGRQETQYF.

The chain links TRBV14 to TRBJ2-1; possibly TRBD2 for D (7 bases). V dropped 1 base and J dropped 11 bases, with 12 bases sitting between them. Germline CDR1 is SGHDN and CDR2 is FVKESK. The CDR3 is made up of 13 amino acids. The CDR3 here is CASSQVGGAQQFF. CDR3 DNA sequence: TGTGCCAGCAGCCAAGTAGGGGGGGCTCAGCAGTTCTTC.

This chain uses TRBV14 with TRBJ1-6, with D maybe TRBD1 (5 bases). Germline V gene data show CDR1 as SGHDN and CDR2 as FVKESK. With 0 bases removed from V and 13 bases from J, the gap between germline ends came to 10 bases. This CDR3 region has 13 residues. Here the CDR3 DNA reads TGTGCCAGCAGCCAAGAGATCGGACACCCCCTCCACTTT. It is translated as CASSQEIGHPLHF.

This clone was seen only once. The chain couples TRBV5-1 to TRBJ2-1, with a tentative D call TRBD1 (5 bases). CDR1 is SGHRS, CDR2 YFSETQ, per germline. The CDR3 contains 15 residues. Trimming pared 1 base from V and 3 bases from J, leaving 11 bases between. Here the CDR3 reads CASSLRQGRYNEQFF. Written as DNA, the CDR3 is TGCGCCAGCAGCTTGAGGCAGGGTCGCTACAATGAGCAGTTCTTC.

The V call is TRBV18, the J call TRBJ1-4; 8 bases are a match to TRBD1. The germline gives CDR1 KGHSH, CDR2 LQKENI. With V trimmed by 5 bases and J by 8 bases, 7 bases remained unmatched. The CDR3 length is 14 residues. The CDR3 region has the DNA TGTGCCAGCTCAGCAGGGGGCGCGGGCGAAAAACTGTTTTTT. It translates to CASSAGGAGEKLFF.

The rearrangement uses TRBV27 and TRBJ1-5; no firm D call. Trimming removed 3 bases at V and 6 bases at J, with 9 bases between. CDR1 and CDR2 (germline): MNHEY, SMNVEV (reference sequence). This CDR3 comprises 13 residues. The CDR3 nucleotides are TGTGCCAGCAGTTTCGGGGTGGCTCAGCCCCAGCATTTT. It is translated as CASSFGVAQPQHF.

This clone was found once. This sequence joins TRBV11-2 and TRBJ1-4; 10 bases match TRBD1. V shed 6 bases and J 9 bases; nucleotides not matched to a gene: 7. The CDR3 length is 14 residues. CDR1 SGHAT and CDR2 FQNNGV come from the germline V gene. In DNA, the CDR3 is TGTGCCAGCAGGTCCGGGACAGGGGCTCAAAAACTGTTTTTT. Protein: CASRSGTGAQKLFF.

V gene TRBV19 combines with J gene TRBJ1-2; no clear D. V lost 4 bases and J 2 bases, leaving 11 bases between the germline ends. Per germline, CDR1 LNHDA and CDR2 SQIVND (reference sequence). CDR3 length equals 14 residues. The CDR3 sequence is CASSRAGGNYGYTF. In nucleotides, the CDR3 is TGTGCCAGTAGTAGGGCAGGCGGGAACTATGGCTACACCTTC.

The chain carries TRBV5-1 and TRBJ2-1; weak D call: TRBD1 (5 bases). This CDR3 has 14 residues. Germline values: CDR1 SGHRS, CDR2 YFSETQ. V gave up 0 bases and J gave up 8 bases, with 12 bases separating them. The CDR3: CASSLESGNDEQFF. The DNA for the CDR3 is TGCGCCAGCAGCTTGGAATCAGGGAACGATGAGCAGTTCTTC.

The rearrangement joins TRBV6-6 to TRBJ1-5; 8 positions match TRBD1. The CDR3 has 12 amino acids. Germline V gene lookup returns CDR1 MNHNY and CDR2 SVGAGI (reference sequence). V shed 9 bases, J shed 8 bases, and the junction held 6 bases outside the gene matches. This CDR3 reads CASRTGNKPQHF. CDR3 bases: TGTGCCAGTAGGACAGGGAATAAGCCCCAGCATTTT.

The V gene is TRBV9, the J gene TRBJ2-7; 8 bases are a match to TRBD1. Germline V lookup: CDR1 SGDLS, CDR2 YYNGEE. This CDR3 spans 16 amino acids. With 0 bases clipped from V and 6 bases from J, the junction kept 11 bases outside the gene matches. CDR3 loop: CASSVGSGTGPSEQYF. CDR3 nucleotide sequence: TGTGCCAGCAGCGTAGGATCAGGGACAGGCCCTTCCGAGCAGTACTTC.

The chain recombines TRBV19 with TRBJ2-5, with TRBD1 as a possible D gene (6 bases). Trimming removed 6 bases from V and 2 bases from J, with 13 bases in between. Germline V CDR1 and CDR2: LNHDA, SQIVND (reference sequence). This CDR3 has 14 amino acids. CDR3 sequence: CASSLQGGQETQYF. DNA of the CDR3: TGTGCCAGTAGCCTACAGGGCGGTCAAGAGACCCAGTACTTC.

This clone has only one observation. The chain links TRBV18 to TRBJ2-2, with D perhaps matching TRBD1 (6 bases). From germline, CDR1 is KGHSH and CDR2 LQKENI. Trimming left V 4 bases short and J 2 bases short, with 11 bases between. This CDR3 has 15 amino acids. In nucleotides, the CDR3 is TGTGCCAGCTCACTCTGGACAGTCAACACCGGGGAGCTGTTTTTT. This gives the protein CASSLWTVNTGELFF.

V is TRBV10-3 and J is TRBJ2-4, with D maybe TRBD2 (6 bases). The length of the CDR3 is 16 residues. Germline loops: CDR1 ENHRY, CDR2 SYGVKD. V lost 2 bases to trimming and J lost 5 bases, with 16 bases between them. CDR3 protein: CAISEGWGGKENIQYF. CDR3 DNA: TGTGCCATCAGTGAGGGTTGGGGCGGGAAGGAAAACATTCAGTACTTC.

The rearrangement links TRBV5-4 to TRBJ1-6; D possibly corresponds to TRBD1 (6 bases). The V gene's germline CDR1 is SGHNT and CDR2 YYREEE (reference sequence). This CDR3 has 16 amino acids. The ends were cut back, 4 bases at V and 7 bases at J, with 18 bases in the middle. The CDR3 nucleotides read TGTGCCAGCAGCGGGGGCCTAAGGGGTAGGAATTCACCCCTCCACTTT. Translating it yields CASSGGLRGRNSPLHF.

This rearrangement joins TRBV6-6 to TRBJ2-7, with 10 bases identical to TRBD1. The CDR3 has 14 residues. With 11 bases clipped from V and 5 bases from J, the junction kept 12 bases outside the gene matches. CDR1 and CDR2 (germline): MNHNY, SVGAGI (reference sequence). The chain's CDR3 is CAVYTGTGDHEQYF. The DNA for the CDR3 is TGTGCCGTATATACCGGGACAGGGGACCACGAGCAGTACTTC.

The rearrangement links TRBV5-8 to TRBJ2-7, with TRBD1 as a possible D gene (7 bases). The CDR3 loop spans 15 amino acids. Germline CDR1 reads SGHTS; CDR2 reads YDEGEE. V was cut by 6 bases and J by 2 bases, with 18 bases left in between. CDR3 region: CASTVRGVWAYEQYF. In DNA form, the CDR3 reads TGTGCCAGCACCGTCAGGGGGGTTTGGGCCTACGAGCAGTACTTC.

The rearrangement links TRBV2 to TRBJ2-5, with 11 bases matching TRBD1. The trim removed 4 bases at V and 3 bases at J, leaving 7 bases unmatched. The CDR3 loop spans 16 amino acids. Germline V lookup: CDR1 SNHLY, CDR2 FYNNEI. The CDR3 loop reads CASSGLGQGAEETQYF. CDR3 sequence (DNA): TGTGCCAGCAGTGGTCTCGGACAGGGGGCGGAAGAGACCCAGTACTTC.